A single sample is the source of the 15 T cell receptor beta chains below, sequenced in a study of cytomegalovirus exposure and HLA in healthy donors (dated 2017 in TCRdb). Library prep was done by the immunoSEQ multiplex PCR assay. A mixture of 60 forward primers for TCR Vbeta segments and 13 reverse primers for TCR Jbeta segments was used in the multiplex PCR. Entries here come from immuneACCESS through TCRdb and include only in-frame sequences with V and J called. Some clones fail to appear in such tables; in the studies checked, an unresolved V gene covers under half of the shortfall, and the cause of the remainder is unknown. Recorded for this sample are 100,000 to 150,000 clones; 81% of them occurred a single time. The ten largest clones add up to about 0.74% of the sample. The sample comprised PBMCs. The source is a young man in good health and CMV-seronegative.

The V and J genes are TRBV19 and TRBJ2-2, with 13 positions matching TRBD2. The V gene end was trimmed by 6 bases and the J gene end by 7 bases; junction bases not matched to a gene: 5. Germline CDR1 reads LNHDA; CDR2 reads SQIVND (reference sequence). The CDR3 has 15 residues. CDR3: CASRTSGGLSGELFF. The CDR3 DNA is TGTGCCAGTAGGACTAGCGGGGGGTTGAGCGGGGAGCTGTTTTTT. The full variable domain, with the rest looked up from reference TRBV19 and TRBJ2-2, is DGGITQSPKYLFRKEGQNVTLSCEQNLNHDAMYWYRQDPGQGLRLIYYSQIVNDFQKGDIAEGYSVSREKKESFPLTVTSAQKNPTAFYLCASRTSGGLSGELFFGEGSRLTVL.

The chain links TRBV13 to TRBJ2-1; possibly TRBD2 for D (6 bases). Trimming pared 7 bases from V and 7 bases from J, leaving 20 bases between. In germline, CDR1 is PRHDT, CDR2 FYEKMQ (reference sequence). CDR3 length: 15 residues. The CDR3, as DNA: TGTGCCAGCACCGGGGGATCGGGGCCTCGGAATGAGCAGTTCTTC. The encoded protein is CASTGGSGPRNEQFF.

The gene calls are TRBV11-2 and TRBJ2-7; 11 nucleotides align to TRBD2. V gave up 5 bases and J gave up 0 bases; unmatched junction bases: 6. Germline loops: CDR1 SGHAT, CDR2 FQNNGV. CDR3 length: 16 amino acids. CDR3 residues: CASSRPTSGVSYEQYF. CDR3 nucleotide sequence: TGTGCCAGCAGCCGCCCGACTAGCGGGGTCTCCTACGAGCAGTACTTC.

In its sample, this clone was seen a few times. The chain recombines TRBV6-1 with TRBJ2-1; 8 nucleotides agree with TRBD1. CDR1 and CDR2 from the germline V gene are MNHNS and SASEGT. This CDR3 contains 15 residues. The J segment lost 6 bases and the V segment lost 2 bases, leaving 6 bases of the junction unmatched. The CDR3 reads CASSEWQGASNEQFF. The CDR3 coding sequence is TGTGCCAGCAGTGAATGGCAGGGGGCAAGCAATGAGCAGTTCTTC.

Worth noting for this clone: One end of the junction varies from germline; a read error may be responsible. This rearrangement joins TRBV5-6 to TRBJ2-3; TRBD2 matches at 10 bases. CDR3 length: 16 residues. Germline-derived CDR1 and CDR2 are SGHDT and YYEEEE. CDR3 region: CASSERGGFETDAQYF. CDR3 bases: TGTGCCAGCAGCGAGCGGGGGGGCTTCGAGACAGATGCGCAGTATTTT.

V gene TRBV29-1 combines with J gene TRBJ2-1; D is undetermined. The germline gives CDR1 SQVTM, CDR2 ANQGSEA. The CDR3 length is 9 residues. Trimming shortened V by 4 bases and J by 9 bases, and 4 bases separated the two germline ends. CDR3: CSVGLEQFF. DNA of the CDR3: TGCAGCGTTGGGCTTGAGCAGTTCTTC.

The chain employs TRBV27 and TRBJ2-1; tentative D call: TRBD1 (5 bases). The CDR3 consists of 17 residues. Germline lookup yields CDR1 MNHEY and CDR2 SMNVEV (reference sequence). Trimming pared 8 bases from V and 0 bases from J, leaving 20 bases between. This CDR3 is CASHLSGLQVSYNEQFF. The CDR3, as DNA: TGTGCCAGCCACCTTTCGGGCTTACAGGTCTCCTACAATGAGCAGTTCTTC.

In its sample, this clone was seen once. The chain recombines TRBV29-1 with TRBJ1-3, with 8 positions matching TRBD1. CDR3 size: 16 residues. CDR1 is SQVTM and CDR2 is ANQGSEA in the germline V gene. The trim removed 6 bases at V and 3 bases at J, leaving 13 bases unmatched. The CDR3 DNA reads as TGCAGCGTCGAAACGGCAAAGGACAGGGTTGGAAACACCATATATTTT. This encodes CSVETAKDRVGNTIYF.

V is TRBV5-4 and J is TRBJ1-1, with D possibly matching TRBD1 (6 bases). This CDR3 has 14 residues. Germline CDR1 SGHNT, CDR2 YYREEE (reference sequence). Trimming took 1 base from V and 5 from J, leaving 12 bases between them. CDR3 sequence: CASSLYSGETEAFF. The CDR3 nucleotides read TGTGCCAGCAGCTTGTACTCAGGGGAAACTGAAGCTTTCTTT. The full variable domain, in which reference TRBV5-4 and TRBJ1-1 provide the parts outside the CDR3, is ETGVTQSPTHLIKTRGQQVTLRCSSQSGHNTVSWYQQALGQGPQFIFQYYREEENGRGNFPPRFSGLQFPNYSSELNVNALELDDSALYLCASSLYSGETEAFFGQGTRLTVV.

This chain links TRBV28 with TRBJ1-1; possibly TRBD1 for D (5 bases). The V end was cut by 2 bases, the J end by 1 base, with 11 bases between. This CDR3 region has 15 residues. Germline V CDR1 and CDR2: MDHEN, SYDVKM. CDR3 DNA: TGTGCCAGCAGTTTAATCAGGGTGGGGAACACTGAAGCTTTCTTT. Translating it yields CASSLIRVGNTEAFF. The full variable domain, its missing parts supplied by reference TRBV28 and TRBJ1-1, is DVKVTQSSRYLVKRTGEKVFLECVQDMDHENMFWYRQDPGLGLRLIYFSYDVKMKEKGDIPEGYSVSREKKERFSLILESASTNQTSMYLCASSLIRVGNTEAFFGQGTRLTVV.

The chain links TRBV6-6 to TRBJ1-5; the match to TRBD1 covers 8 bases. CDR3 size: 16 residues. V trimming: 6 bases; J trimming: 1 base; junction bases outside the gene matches: 8. Looked up from germline, CDR1 is MNHNY and CDR2 is SVGAGI (reference sequence). The CDR3 here is CASRRSGGVSNQPQHF. The CDR3 DNA sequence: TGTGCCAGCAGACGTTCAGGGGGCGTGAGCAATCAGCCCCAGCATTTT.

The CDR3 sequence: CASSDGLQNTEAFF. Written as DNA, the CDR3 is TGTGCCAGCAGTGACGGACTCCAAAACACTGAAGCTTTCTTT. The genes are TRBV27 and TRBJ1-1; D call uncertain. CDR1 is MNHEY, CDR2 SMNVEV, per germline (reference sequence). The ends were cut back, 5 bases at V and 2 bases at J, with 12 bases in the middle. This CDR3 is built from 14 residues.

V is TRBV28 and J is TRBJ1-5; D not certain. This CDR3 has 12 residues. V shed 8 bases and J shed 5 bases, with 10 bases lying between them. Germline V gene data show CDR1 as MDHEN and CDR2 as SYDVKM. The DNA for the CDR3 is TGTGCCAGCTCCTTCGAGGATCAGCCCCAGCATTTT. Its protein is CASSFEDQPQHF.

V is TRBV6-5 and J is TRBJ1-6; D is unclear. Germline-derived CDR1 and CDR2 are MNHEY and SVGAGI. Deletions cut 7 bases from V and 7 bases from J, with 14 bases between. This CDR3 region has 14 residues. The CDR3: CASTLSGSNSPLHF. The DNA of the CDR3 is TGTGCCAGCACTCTAAGCGGGTCAAATTCACCCCTCCACTTT.

The genes are TRBV23-1 and TRBJ1-1; 8 nucleotides match TRBD1. TRBV23-1 belongs to the ORF category, with a function that is uncertain. After removal of 0 bases from V and 4 bases from J, the junction contained 22 bases not matched to a gene. This CDR3 has 21 amino acids. The CDR3 DNA is TGCGCCAGCAGTCAATCTACCCTCAAGGGGGACAGGAGGATTGGGGGCACTGAAGCTTTCTTT. Translating gives CASSQSTLKGDRRIGGTEAFF.